The 30 T cell receptor beta chains below come from one sample, sequenced in a study of CD8+ T cells in alopecia areata. cDNA prepared by RNA extraction and subsequent reverse transcription served as the template for sequencing. TCRdb's table, derived via immunoSEQ multiplex PCR, lists solely in-frame clones and lacks some. The sample carries about 140,000 clones, around 49% recorded once. The input for sequencing was CD4+ T cells sorted from blood, taken at week 0. Receptors were obtained from a human donor with alopecia areata.

A few counts support this clone. Other DNA variants within this sample encode the same CDR3. V gene TRBV29-1 combines with J gene TRBJ2-1; possible D gene TRBD2, 5 bases. CDR1 is SQVTM, CDR2 ANQGSEA, per germline. The V end lost 7 bases, the J end lost 5 bases, and 6 bases lay between the germline ends. This CDR3 contains 10 residues. In DNA, the CDR3 is TGCAGCGGGAGGAACAATGAGCAGTTCTTC. It is translated as CSGRNNEQFF.

This clone was observed a few times. This chain's CDR3 is CASSFAGTHTYEQYF. DNA for the CDR3: TGCGCCAGCAGCTTCGCGGGGACACACACCTACGAGCAGTACTTC. The chain combines TRBV5-1 with TRBJ2-7; D might be TRBD1 or TRBD2, each matching 6 bases. Germline V gene lookup returns CDR1 SGHRS and CDR2 YFSETQ. The CDR3 runs to 15 residues. With 2 bases removed from V and 2 bases from J, the gap between germline ends came to 14 bases.

This clone occurred a few times. The V and J genes are TRBV29-1 and TRBJ2-2; D is unclear. The CDR3 totals 11 residues. V shed 6 bases and J shed 8 bases, with 10 bases lying between them. Germline CDR1 and CDR2: SQVTM and ANQGSEA. The CDR3 loop is CSVFFMGELFF. The CDR3 DNA reads as TGCAGCGTCTTTTTCATGGGGGAGCTGTTTTTT.

The table lists this clone with a count of one. The chain has TRBV5-1 and TRBJ2-3; D unresolved. Per the germline V gene, CDR1 is SGHRS and CDR2 is YFSETQ. V dropped 2 bases and J dropped 12 bases, with 16 bases sitting between them. The CDR3 sequence is 13 residues long. CDR3 nucleotide sequence: TGCGCCAGCAGCTTCCGGGCGCAAGAGAAACAGTATTTT. Its protein product is CASSFRAQEKQYF.

The chain joins TRBV20-1 to TRBJ2-1, with D hard to call. Trimming cost V 2 bases and J 7 bases, with 6 bases left between them. The CDR3 is 11 amino acids. CDR1 and CDR2 from the germline V gene are DFQATT and SNEGSKA (reference sequence). The CDR3 is CSARPQNEQFF. CDR3 in DNA: TGCAGTGCTAGACCACAGAATGAGCAGTTCTTC.

This chain links TRBV30 with TRBJ2-5; TRBD1 matches 7 bases. CDR3 length equals 14 residues. Germline loops: CDR1 GTSNPN, CDR2 SVGIG (reference sequence). V dropped 1 base and J dropped 5; count of bases not matched to a gene: 7. For the CDR3, the DNA is TGTGCCTGGAGTGGGACAGGAATCAGGGAGACCCAGTACTTC. Protein product: CAWSGTGIRETQYF.

There are a few counts of this clone. Other nucleotide sequences in the sample specify the same CDR3. The CDR3 bases are TGCAGCGTGAGGACAGGCAGCACAGATACGCAGTATTTT. This gives the protein CSVRTGSTDTQYF. The chain is built from TRBV29-1 and TRBJ2-3, with 7 nucleotides matching TRBD1. Germline V gene lookup returns CDR1 SQVTM and CDR2 ANQGSEA. The CDR3 totals 13 residues. Unmatched junction bases numbered 3, after V lost 6 bases and J lost 0 bases.

Points on this clone: A read error may produce the germline difference seen at one junction end. The chain is built from TRBV7-7 and TRBJ2-5; D may be TRBD1 (7 bases). Germline V lookup: CDR1 SSHAT, CDR2 FNYEAQ (reference sequence). The CDR3 contains 15 residues. Here the CDR3 DNA reads TGTGCTAGCAGCTTAGGGAGGACATCAGGGGGGACCCAGTACTTC. It is translated as CASSLGRTSGGTQYF.

The chain links TRBV5-4 to TRBJ2-3, with 7 nucleotides matching TRBD2. This CDR3 is 15 amino acids long. Germline loops: CDR1 SGHNT, CDR2 YYREEE (reference sequence). V lost 0 bases to trimming and J lost 0 bases; unmatched junction nucleotides: 1. The CDR3, as DNA: TGTGCCAGCAGCTTGGCTAGCGGCAGCACAGATACGCAGTATTTT. As protein: CASSLASGSTDTQYF.

The J gene is TRBJ2-1, the V gene TRBV29-1, with 7 bases fitting TRBD2. V was clipped by 4 bases and J by 5 bases; unmatched bases: 8. CDR3 length: 14 residues. Germline V gene sequence: CDR1 SQVTM, CDR2 ANQGSEA. The CDR3 loop reads CSVVRGSSDNEQFF. CDR3 nucleotides: TGCAGCGTTGTTCGCGGGAGTTCCGACAATGAGCAGTTCTTC.

The chain links TRBV7-9 to TRBJ2-5; D perhaps matches TRBD2 (6 bases). With 4 bases removed from V and 5 bases from J, the gap between germline ends came to 17 bases. The germline gives CDR1 SEHNR, CDR2 FQNEAQ (reference sequence). The CDR3 has 15 amino acids. The CDR3 reads CASSSRDSYGETQYF. The DNA of the CDR3 is TGTGCCAGCAGCTCCCGGGACTCGTACGGGGAGACCCAGTACTTC.

About this clone itself: This specimen includes other DNA sequences encoding the same CDR3. The chain combines TRBV30 with TRBJ2-7, with 7 positions matching TRBD2. The length of the CDR3 is 14 residues. The J segment lost 0 bases and the V segment lost 1 base, leaving 3 bases of the junction unmatched. Per germline, CDR1 GTSNPN and CDR2 SVGIG (reference sequence). CDR3 nucleotides: TGTGCCTGGAGTGGCGGGGGAAGCTCCTACGAGCAGTACTTC. Encoded protein: CAWSGGGSSYEQYF.

V usage is TRBV5-4 and J usage is TRBJ2-1; no reliable D call. V lost 4 bases to trimming and J lost 0 bases, with 5 bases between them. The CDR3 totals 13 residues. CDR1 and CDR2 (germline): SGHNT, YYREEE (reference sequence). The CDR3 sequence is CASSPSSYNEQFF. In nucleotides, the CDR3 is TGTGCCAGCAGCCCGAGCTCCTACAATGAGCAGTTCTTC.

The table lists this clone with a few counts. The rearrangement links TRBV30 to TRBJ2-7, with TRBD2 matching 7 bases. CDR1 and CDR2 (germline): GTSNPN, SVGIG (reference sequence). The CDR3 length is 15 residues. V lost 1 base and J lost 7; bases outside the gene matches: 13. The CDR3 here is CAWSAPLLAAGEQYF. The CDR3 coding sequence is TGTGCCTGGAGTGCACCACTGCTTGCAGCGGGGGAGCAGTACTTC.

The chain joins TRBV25-1 to TRBJ2-2; TRBD1 matches 10 bases. Germline CDR1 MGHDK, CDR2 SYGVNS. The CDR3 has 16 amino acids. V was pared by 5 bases and J by 4 bases, with 7 bases of the junction left unmatched. The CDR3 region is CASSRGTGEGTGELFF. In DNA form, the CDR3 reads TGTGCCAGCAGTCGCGGGACAGGGGAGGGCACCGGGGAGCTGTTTTTT.

In its sample, this clone was seen a few times. V gene TRBV7-9 combines with J gene TRBJ1-5, with a tentative D call TRBD1 (5 bases). V lost 8 bases and J lost 4, with 18 bases in between. Looked up from germline, CDR1 is SEHNR and CDR2 is FQNEAQ (reference sequence). This CDR3 comprises 15 residues. CDR3: CASGTDGGRNQPQHF. Written as DNA, the CDR3 is TGTGCCAGCGGAACCGACGGGGGACGAAATCAGCCCCAGCATTTT.

This clone was detected a few times. This CDR3 reads CSVEVLGDEQYF. The CDR3 nucleotides are TGCAGCGTTGAAGTGCTGGGCGACGAGCAGTACTTC. This chain joins TRBV29-1 and TRBJ2-7; D not certain. CDR1 is SQVTM and CDR2 is ANQGSEA in the germline V gene. With 1 base removed from V and 5 bases from J, the gap between germline ends came to 9 bases. This CDR3 is 12 amino acids long.

This sequence joins TRBV4-1 and TRBJ2-4; possibly TRBD2 for D (5 bases). The CDR3 runs to 16 residues. Between the trimmed V and J ends, which lost 1 base and 1 base, there was a span of 11 bases. In germline, CDR1 is MGHRA, CDR2 YSYEKL. This CDR3 is CASSQARGEAKNIQYF. For the CDR3, the DNA is TGCGCCAGCAGCCAAGCACGGGGTGAGGCCAAAAACATTCAGTACTTC.

The count of this clone is one. The chain links TRBV5-1 to TRBJ2-1, with a possible D match to TRBD2 (5 bases). The CDR3 is made up of 14 amino acids. Germline lookup yields CDR1 SGHRS and CDR2 YFSETQ. V shed 2 bases and J shed 2 bases, with 8 bases lying between them. CDR3 residues: CASSFGLTYNEQFF. CDR3 DNA sequence: TGCGCCAGCAGCTTCGGACTGACCTACAATGAGCAGTTCTTC.

The chain carries TRBV7-8 and TRBJ2-1, with D perhaps being TRBD1 or TRBD2 (5 bases each). The CDR3 has 14 amino acids. V lost 5 bases and J 4 bases, leaving 12 bases between the germline ends. The germline V gene has CDR1 SGHVS and CDR2 FQNEAQ. The CDR3: CASSAVGGYNEQFF. Written as DNA, the CDR3 is TGTGCCAGCAGCGCCGTTGGGGGTTACAATGAGCAGTTCTTC.

The genes are TRBV6-5 and TRBJ2-3; D possibly corresponds to TRBD2 (6 bases). From germline, CDR1 is MNHEY and CDR2 SVGAGI. V gave up 6 bases and J gave up 7 bases, with 11 bases separating them. The CDR3 loop spans 12 amino acids. CDR3 sequence (DNA): TGTGCCAGCAGGGGGACTTCTTATACGCAGTATTTT. Translated: CASRGTSYTQYF.

This chain links TRBV29-1 with TRBJ2-4; no firm D call. Trimming pared 4 bases from V and 0 bases from J, leaving 16 bases between. CDR1 and CDR2 from the germline V gene are SQVTM and ANQGSEA. The CDR3 has 16 residues. Here the CDR3 reads CSVVFGPYLAKNIQYF. DNA of the CDR3: TGCAGCGTTGTTTTTGGACCGTATCTAGCCAAAAACATTCAGTACTTC.

Only one count was recorded for this clone. The V call is TRBV11-2, the J call TRBJ2-7; D uncertain. CDR3 length: 13 residues. V gave up 4 bases and J gave up 4 bases, with 11 bases separating them. Germline V gives CDR1 SGHAT, CDR2 FQNNGV. The CDR3, as DNA: TGTGCCAGCAGCTCCCTAGACGGATACGAGCAGTACTTC. This sequence encodes CASSSLDGYEQYF.

This chain uses TRBV5-1 with TRBJ2-6; D assignment may be TRBD1 or TRBD2 (6 bases each). V was trimmed by 0 bases and J by 0 bases, leaving 16 bases between them. The CDR3 has 19 residues. Germline loops: CDR1 SGHRS, CDR2 YFSETQ. For the CDR3, the DNA is TGCGCCAGCAGCTTGGAGGGCGGGACACCGCTCTCTGGGGCCAACGTCCTGACTTTC. Its protein product is CASSLEGGTPLSGANVLTF.

This clone showed up just a few times. The V gene is TRBV20-1, the J gene TRBJ2-3; no clear D. The CDR3 contains 11 residues. V lost 3 bases and J 4 bases, leaving 5 bases between the germline ends. CDR1 and CDR2 (germline): DFQATT, SNEGSKA (reference sequence). The CDR3 spells CSARFADTQYF. The DNA of the CDR3 is TGCAGTGCTAGGTTTGCAGATACGCAGTATTTT.

This chain links TRBV30 with TRBJ2-7; D remains unclear. The CDR3 runs to 12 residues. The germline CDR1 and CDR2 sequences are GTSNPN and SVGIG (reference sequence). V was pared by 2 bases and J by 3 bases, with 8 bases between. The CDR3 protein is CAWSYSYYEQYF. The CDR3 DNA reads TGTGCCTGGAGTTACAGTTACTACGAGCAGTACTTC.

This sequence joins TRBV25-1 and TRBJ2-5, with D perhaps given as TRBD1 or TRBD2 (5 bases each). The CDR3 loop spans 14 amino acids. V was shortened by 6 bases and J by 2 bases, with 13 bases between the two germline ends. Germline V gives CDR1 MGHDK, CDR2 SYGVNS. The chain's CDR3 is CASSPPGPQETQYF. CDR3 DNA sequence: TGTGCCAGCAGCCCCCCGGGGCCACAAGAGACCCAGTACTTC.

The genes are TRBV15 and TRBJ2-1, with D maybe TRBD1 (5 bases). CDR3 length: 16 amino acids. Looked up from germline, CDR1 is LNHNV and CDR2 is YYDKDF (reference sequence). V lost 2 bases and J lost 2, with 13 bases in between. The CDR3 DNA reads as TGTGCCACCAGCAGATCCGGACATATTACCTACAATGAGCAGTTCTTC. It yields the protein CATSRSGHITYNEQFF.

Ten or more counts support this clone. The rearrangement links TRBV11-1 to TRBJ2-1; a weak D match, TRBD1 (5 bases). With 6 bases removed from V and 3 bases from J, the gap between germline ends came to 15 bases. Germline CDR1 reads SGHAT; CDR2 reads FQDESV (reference sequence). This CDR3 is 15 amino acids long. This CDR3 is CASSAEAGIYNEQFF. Written as DNA, the CDR3 is TGTGCCAGCAGTGCTGAGGCAGGGATCTACAATGAGCAGTTCTTC. Full variable domain (outside the CDR3, taken from reference TRBV11-1 and TRBJ2-1): EAEVAQSPRYKITEKSQAVAFWCDPISGHATLYWYRQILGQGPELLVQFQDESVVDDSQLPKDRFSAERLKGVDSTLKIQPAELGDSAMYLCASSAEAGIYNEQFFGPGTRLTVL.

The J gene is TRBJ2-7, the V gene TRBV5-1, with D perhaps matching TRBD1 (5 bases). The CDR3 sequence is 16 residues long. V was trimmed by 0 bases and J by 0 bases, leaving 13 bases between them. CDR1 SGHRS and CDR2 YFSETQ come from the germline V gene. In DNA form, the CDR3 reads TGCGCCAGCAGCTTGGTGTTTGACAGTAGCTCCTACGAGCAGTACTTC. It encodes CASSLVFDSSSYEQYF.